A single sample is the source of the 16 T cell receptor beta chains below, sequenced in a study of diagnostic markers for celiac disease. TCRdb reprocessed the reads and stores each CDR3 protein as one record, lacking DNA. The sample has several thousand distinct CDR3 sequences, and its top ten clones hold 5.5% to 7%. The sequenced sample was either unsorted cells or a sorted T cell fraction (not recorded which). These receptors were obtained from a human donor. This table probably holds off-target reads from a library built for another chain.

The chain is built from TRBV18 and TRBJ2-7; TCRdb proposes TRBD1, but this gene call is untestable without DNA. The CDR3 contains 13 residues. The germline gives CDR1 KGHSH, CDR2 LQKENI. The CDR3 here is CASSPGTGDEQYF. Together with reference TRBV18 and TRBJ2-7, the CDR3 gives the full variable domain: NAGVMQNPRHLVRRRGQEARLRCSPMKGHSHVYWYRQLPEEGLKFMVYLQKENIIDESGMPKERFSAEFPKEGPSILRIQQVVRGDSAAYFCASSPGTGDEQYFGPGTRLTVT.

According to its frequency, this clonotype is medium-sized. The chain links TRBV6-5 to TRBJ2-7; with no DNA, the TCRdb D assignment of TRBD1 cannot be verified. CDR1 is MNHEY, CDR2 SVGAGI, per germline. CDR3 size: 14 residues. CDR3 amino acids: CASSTRGGTYEQYF.

The chain links TRBV30 to TRBJ2-3; TCRdb's D call of TRBD1 is untestable without DNA. CDR1 and CDR2 from the germline V gene are GTSNPN and SVGIG (reference sequence). The CDR3 is made up of 11 amino acids. CDR3 sequence reads: CAWTGGNTQYF.

V and J are TRBV9 and TRBJ2-7. CDR1 and CDR2 (germline): SGDLS, YYNGEE. The CDR3 totals 13 residues. CDR3 sequence: CASSVEGGVEQYF. Full variable domain (rest looked up from reference TRBV9 and TRBJ2-7): DSGVTQTPKHLITATGQRVTLRCSPRSGDLSVYWYQQSLDQGLQFLIQYYNGEERAKGNILERFSAQQFPDLHSELNLSSLELGDSALYFCASSVEGGVEQYFGPGTRLTVT.

This chain joins TRBV5-5 and TRBJ1-2; there is no DNA to check the TCRdb D call of TRBD1. This CDR3 is built from 15 residues. The germline gives CDR1 SGHKS, CDR2 YYEKEE (reference sequence). CDR3 sequence: CASIRRGQGSYGYTF.

Considering frequency, this clonotype is medium-sized. V and J are TRBV12-3 or TRBV12-4 and TRBJ2-3. CDR3 length: 13 amino acids. CDR3 loop: CASAIEGTDTQYF.

This clonotype ranks as medium-sized in terms of frequency. This CDR3 is CASSGTGGDQPQHF. V gene TRBV9 combines with J gene TRBJ1-5; the D call of TRBD1 rests on TCRdb alone, since no DNA is present to check it. This CDR3 has 14 residues. Germline-derived CDR1 and CDR2 are SGDLS and YYNGEE.

V and J are TRBV20-1 and TRBJ1-2; TCRdb's assignment of TRBD1 cannot be checked, as there is no DNA. The CDR3 runs 15 residues. Germline assignment: CDR1 DFQATT and CDR2 SNEGSKA (reference sequence). The CDR3 protein is CSARDSGTARYGYTF.

The chain employs TRBV4-3 and TRBJ1-2; TCRdb's D gene call, TRBD1, goes unchecked for lack of DNA. CDR3 length: 13 amino acids. Germline V gene lookup returns CDR1 LGHNA and CDR2 YSLEER. The CDR3 spells CASSQDQGDSYTF.

This chain links TRBV5-1 with TRBJ1-2. The CDR3 has 13 residues. CDR1 is SGHRS and CDR2 is YFSETQ in the germline V gene. CDR3 amino acids: CASSVDREHGYTF.

Judged by frequency, this clonotype is medium-sized. The chain is built from TRBV6-5 and TRBJ1-1. Germline V gives CDR1 MNHEY, CDR2 SVGAGI. There are 17 residues in the CDR3. CDR3 sequence: CASSYRGSDGRFTEAFF.

This clonotype ranks as medium-sized in terms of frequency. The rearrangement links TRBV20-1 to TRBJ2-2; the TCRdb D gene call, TRBD1, has no DNA to confirm it. CDR3 length: 16 residues. Germline CDR1 reads DFQATT; CDR2 reads SNEGSKA (reference sequence). The CDR3 loop is CSARRTGSNPTGELFF.

V gene TRBV4-1 combines with J gene TRBJ1-2; TCRdb calls TRBD1, which cannot be checked without DNA. Looked up from germline, CDR1 is MGHRA and CDR2 is YSYEKL. The CDR3 runs 13 residues. CDR3 sequence: CASSPGTGAGYTF.

Considering frequency, this clonotype is medium-sized. J is TRBJ1-1 and V is TRBV20-1. The CDR3 consists of 15 residues. Germline V lookup: CDR1 DFQATT, CDR2 SNEGSKA (reference sequence). The CDR3 region is CSVQRRQPMNTEAFF.

Frequency places this clonotype as medium-sized (0.01 to 0.1%). The chain employs TRBV5-1 and TRBJ1-3; as DNA is missing, the TRBD1 call by TCRdb cannot be tested. This CDR3 is built from 14 residues. Germline V lookup: CDR1 SGHRS, CDR2 YFSETQ. The CDR3 reads CASSYTGGEDTIYF.

J is TRBJ2-4 and V is TRBV20-1; the D gene TCRdb calls, TRBD2, cannot be checked with no DNA. The germline CDR1 and CDR2 sequences are DFQATT and SNEGSKA (reference sequence). This CDR3 has 13 amino acids. The CDR3 region is CSASSGGGNIQYF.